Following are 5 T cell receptor beta chains from one sample sequenced in a study of cytomegalovirus exposure and HLA in healthy donors. It was with 60 Vbeta and 13 Jbeta primers that the PCR ran. The assay was immunoSEQ multiplex PCR, and TCRdb's table has in-frame clones only and misses some. The table has about 100,000 clones, around four fifths seen once. Sequencing was done on a sample of PBMCs. These receptors were obtained from a woman aged 55-69 years in good health and CMV-seronegative.

J is TRBJ2-2 and V is TRBV19; the match to TRBD2 covers 9 bases. The CDR3 loop spans 16 amino acids. Germline CDR1 and CDR2: LNHDA and SQIVND (reference sequence). V was clipped by 0 bases and J by 4 bases; unmatched bases: 3. The CDR3 protein is CASSIEGTSSTGELFF. The CDR3 DNA is TGTGCCAGTAGTATAGAGGGGACTAGCAGCACCGGGGAGCTGTTTTTT.

The chain is built from TRBV5-1 and TRBJ1-2; 10 nucleotides align to TRBD1. The length of the CDR3 is 13 residues. Germline V gene sequence: CDR1 SGHRS, CDR2 YFSETQ. V shed 4 bases, J shed 8 bases, and the junction held 5 bases outside the gene matches. In nucleotides, the CDR3 is TGCGCCAGCAGCGGGACAGGGGCGGGAGGCTACACCTTC. It is translated as CASSGTGAGGYTF.

The V gene is TRBV6-1, the J gene TRBJ2-2; 7 nucleotides align to TRBD1. This CDR3 region has 16 residues. Germline CDR1 reads MNHNS; CDR2 reads SASEGT. The J segment lost 1 base and the V segment lost 1 base, leaving 3 bases of the junction unmatched. The CDR3 DNA sequence: TGTGCCAGCAGTGAAGTAAGGGGGCTGAACACCGGGGAGCTGTTTTTT. This codes for CASSEVRGLNTGELFF.

The gene calls are TRBV5-1 and TRBJ1-1; perhaps TRBD1 as D (6 bases). Germline CDR1 SGHRS, CDR2 YFSETQ. This CDR3 spans 14 amino acids. V was clipped by 4 bases and J by 2 bases, with 12 bases between them. CDR3 nucleotides: TGCGCCAGCAGCGGTACGACAGGAAACACTGAAGCTTTCTTT. Amino acid sequence: CASSGTTGNTEAFF.

The chain couples TRBV11-2 to TRBJ1-2, with D possibly matching TRBD1 (5 bases). CDR1 is SGHAT, CDR2 FQNNGV, per germline. Trimming removed 5 bases at V and 0 bases at J, with 13 bases between. This CDR3 spans 15 amino acids. The CDR3 region has the DNA TGTGCCAGCAGCGTGAACAGGCCTGCTAACTATGGCTACACCTTC. It translates to CASSVNRPANYGYTF.